Given below is one T cell receptor beta chain in context. Germline V gene sequence: CDR1 SNHLY, CDR2 FYNNEI. The CDR3 loop spans 15 amino acids. The V gene lost 4 bases and the J gene lost 3 bases, with 12 bases spanning the gap. The sample comes from a study of blood T cell repertoires in COVID-19. As originally analysed: For nucleated cells, counts were estimated from reference gene primer amplification. TCRdb's copy holds only in-frame clones and misses some; the assay was immunoSEQ multiplex PCR. V, J and clone size are taken as reported in that table, and D and trimming were inferred from the DNA itself. The sample lists just under 75,000 clones, 80% to 85% occurring once.

The J gene is TRBJ2-2, the V gene TRBV2; D might be TRBD1 (6 bases). The TCR sequence derives from a man at least 80 years old with active or convalescent COVID-19. The material sequenced was peripheral blood. The CDR3 spells CASSVRTAYTGELFF. The DNA of the CDR3 is TGTGCCAGCAGTGTCCGGACAGCTTACACCGGGGAGCTGTTTTTT. Full variable domain (outside the CDR3, taken from reference TRBV2 and TRBJ2-2): EPEVTQTPSHQVTQMGQEVILRCVPISNHLYFYWYRQILGQKVEFLVSFYNNEISEKSEIFDDQFSVERPDGSNFTLKIRSTKLEDSAMYFCASSVRTAYTGELFFGEGSRLTVL.